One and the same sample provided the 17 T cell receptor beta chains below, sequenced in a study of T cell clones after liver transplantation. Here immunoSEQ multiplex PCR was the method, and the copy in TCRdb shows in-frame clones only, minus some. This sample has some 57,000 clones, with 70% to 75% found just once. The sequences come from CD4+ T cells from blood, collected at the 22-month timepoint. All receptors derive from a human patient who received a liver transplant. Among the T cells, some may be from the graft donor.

CDR3 amino acids: CASSSNPGANVLTF. The CDR3, as DNA: TGTGCCAGCAGTTCCAATCCCGGGGCCAACGTCCTGACTTTC. V usage is TRBV28 and J usage is TRBJ2-6; D not resolved. V was pared by 4 bases and J by 4 bases, with 8 bases between. Germline V gene sequence: CDR1 MDHEN, CDR2 SYDVKM. The CDR3 sequence is 14 residues long.

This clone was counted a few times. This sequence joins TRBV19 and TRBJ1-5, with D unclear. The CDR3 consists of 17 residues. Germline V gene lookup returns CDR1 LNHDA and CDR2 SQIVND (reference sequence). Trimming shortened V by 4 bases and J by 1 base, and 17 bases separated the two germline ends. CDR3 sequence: CASSTPPGSISNQPQHF. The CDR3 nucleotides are TGTGCCAGTAGTACCCCCCCCGGGAGTATAAGCAATCAGCCCCAGCATTTT.

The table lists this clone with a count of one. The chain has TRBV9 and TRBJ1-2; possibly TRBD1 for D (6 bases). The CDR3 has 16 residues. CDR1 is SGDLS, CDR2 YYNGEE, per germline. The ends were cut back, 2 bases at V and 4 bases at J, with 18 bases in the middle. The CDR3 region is CASSVGGSGVVYGYTF. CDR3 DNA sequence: TGTGCCAGCAGCGTGGGAGGGTCAGGGGTTGTCTATGGCTACACCTTC.

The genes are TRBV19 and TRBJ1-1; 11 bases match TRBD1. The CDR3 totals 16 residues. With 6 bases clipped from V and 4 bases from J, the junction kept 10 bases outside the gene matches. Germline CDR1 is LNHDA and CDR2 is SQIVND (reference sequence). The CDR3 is CASSPSPGQGVTEAFF. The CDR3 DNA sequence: TGTGCCAGTAGCCCATCCCCGGGACAGGGGGTCACTGAAGCTTTCTTT.

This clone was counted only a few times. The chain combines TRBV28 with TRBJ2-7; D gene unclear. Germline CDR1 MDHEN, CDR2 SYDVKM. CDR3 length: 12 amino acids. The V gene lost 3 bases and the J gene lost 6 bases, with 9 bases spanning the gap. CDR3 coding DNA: TGTGCCAGCAGTTTCGGACCGTCCGAGCAGTACTTC. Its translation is CASSFGPSEQYF.

CDR3: CASSPGQTLNTEAFF. CDR3 in DNA: TGTGCCAGCAGCCCCGGACAGACTTTGAACACTGAAGCTTTCTTT. The chain employs TRBV7-2 and TRBJ1-1, with D possibly matching TRBD1 (6 bases). Between the trimmed V and J ends, which lost 5 bases and 0 bases, there was a span of 13 bases. This CDR3 contains 15 residues. Germline CDR1 and CDR2: SGHTA and FQGNSA.

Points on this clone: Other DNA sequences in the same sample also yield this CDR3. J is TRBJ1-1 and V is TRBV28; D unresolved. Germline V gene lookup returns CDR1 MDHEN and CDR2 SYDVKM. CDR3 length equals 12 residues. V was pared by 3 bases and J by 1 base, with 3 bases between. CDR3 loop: CASSFRNTEAFF. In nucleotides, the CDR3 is TGTGCCAGCAGTTTTCGGAACACTGAAGCTTTCTTT. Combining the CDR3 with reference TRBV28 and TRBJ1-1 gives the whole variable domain DVKVTQSSRYLVKRTGEKVFLECVQDMDHENMFWYRQDPGLGLRLIYFSYDVKMKEKGDIPEGYSVSREKKERFSLILESASTNQTSMYLCASSFRNTEAFFGQGTRLTVV.

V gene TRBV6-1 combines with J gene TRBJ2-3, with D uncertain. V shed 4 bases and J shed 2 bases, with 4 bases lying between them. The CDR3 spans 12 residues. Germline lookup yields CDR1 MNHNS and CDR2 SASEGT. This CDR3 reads CASSADTDTQYF. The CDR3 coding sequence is TGTGCCAGCAGTGCTGACACAGATACGCAGTATTTT.

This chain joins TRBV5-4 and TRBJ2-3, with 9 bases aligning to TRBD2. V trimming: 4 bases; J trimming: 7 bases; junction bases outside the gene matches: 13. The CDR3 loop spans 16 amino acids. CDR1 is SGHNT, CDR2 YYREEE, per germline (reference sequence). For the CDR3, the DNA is TGTGCCAGCAGCCTCGGCGGGGGGGCTAGAGATCATACGCAGTATTTT. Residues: CASSLGGGARDHTQYF. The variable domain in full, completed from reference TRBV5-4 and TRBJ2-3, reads ETGVTQSPTHLIKTRGQQVTLRCSSQSGHNTVSWYQQALGQGPQFIFQYYREEENGRGNFPPRFSGLQFPNYSSELNVNALELDDSALYLCASSLGGGARDHTQYFGPGTRLTVL.

CDR3 amino acids: CASRGSRDSYEQYF. The CDR3 coding sequence is TGTGCCAGCAGAGGGAGTAGGGATTCCTACGAGCAGTACTTC. The V gene is TRBV5-5, the J gene TRBJ2-7; possibly TRBD2 for D (5 bases). Trimming stripped 5 bases from V and 1 base from J, with 13 bases between. The CDR3 sequence is 14 residues long. CDR1 is SGHKS and CDR2 is YYEKEE in the germline V gene (reference sequence).

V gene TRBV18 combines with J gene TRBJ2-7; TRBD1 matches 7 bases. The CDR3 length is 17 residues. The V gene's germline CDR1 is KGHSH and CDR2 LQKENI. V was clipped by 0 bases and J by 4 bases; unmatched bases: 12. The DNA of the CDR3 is TGTGCCAGCTCACCACCTGCAGGGCAAAGGGGGCAATACGAGCAGTACTTC. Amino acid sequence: CASSPPAGQRGQYEQYF.

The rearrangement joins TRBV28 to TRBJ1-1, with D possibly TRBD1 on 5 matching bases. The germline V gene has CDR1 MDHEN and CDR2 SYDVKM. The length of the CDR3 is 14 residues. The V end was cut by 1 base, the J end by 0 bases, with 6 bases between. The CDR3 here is CASSLSGVNTEAFF. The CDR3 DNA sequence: TGTGCCAGCAGTTTATCGGGGGTGAACACTGAAGCTTTCTTT.

The CDR3 spells CAIRGGNTEAFF. DNA of the CDR3: TGTGCCATCAGGGGCGGGAACACTGAAGCTTTCTTT. The rearrangement joins TRBV10-3 to TRBJ1-1; no definite D call. This CDR3 is 12 amino acids long. CDR1 and CDR2 (germline): ENHRY, SYGVKD. Trimming cost V 6 bases and J 1 base, with 6 bases left between them.

The CDR3 reads CASSPDADTGELFF. CDR3 coding DNA: TGTGCCAGCTCACCAGACGCGGACACCGGGGAGCTGTTTTTT. V is TRBV18 and J is TRBJ2-2, with D hard to call. This CDR3 comprises 14 residues. Germline CDR1 reads KGHSH; CDR2 reads LQKENI. Trimming took 2 bases from V and 3 from J, leaving 7 bases between them. Looking up the rest from reference TRBV18 and TRBJ2-2 gives the full variable domain: NAGVMQNPRHLVRRRGQEARLRCSPMKGHSHVYWYRQLPEEGLKFMVYLQKENIIDESGMPKERFSAEFPKEGPSILRIQQVVRGDSAAYFCASSPDADTGELFFGEGSRLTVL.

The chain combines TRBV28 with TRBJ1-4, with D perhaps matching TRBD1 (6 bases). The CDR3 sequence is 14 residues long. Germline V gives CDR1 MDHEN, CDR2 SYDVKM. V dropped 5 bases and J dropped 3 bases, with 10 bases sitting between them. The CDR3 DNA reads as TGTGCCAGCAGTAGGACAGTCGCTAATGAAAAACTGTTTTTT. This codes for CASSRTVANEKLFF.

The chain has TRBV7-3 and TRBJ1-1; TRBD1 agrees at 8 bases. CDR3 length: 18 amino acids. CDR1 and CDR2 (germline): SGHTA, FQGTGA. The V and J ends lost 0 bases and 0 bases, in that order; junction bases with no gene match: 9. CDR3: CASSLTAGGAFMNTEAFF. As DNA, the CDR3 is TGTGCCAGCAGCTTAACAGCAGGGGGCGCGTTCATGAACACTGAAGCTTTCTTT.

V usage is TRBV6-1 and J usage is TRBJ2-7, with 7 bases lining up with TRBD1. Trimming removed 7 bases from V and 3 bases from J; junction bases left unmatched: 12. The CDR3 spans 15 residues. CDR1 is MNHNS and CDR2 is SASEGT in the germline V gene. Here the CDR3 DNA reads TGTGCCAGCACTCTCTCGGACAGGTCTGGCTACGAGCAGTACTTC. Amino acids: CASTLSDRSGYEQYF.